This entry is about one T cell receptor beta chain. Produced via immunoSEQ multiplex PCR; TCRdb's table is partial and in-frame only. The table shows 50,000 or so clones, with approximately 95% occurring only once. Germline V gene sequence: CDR1 MNHEY, CDR2 SMNVEV (reference sequence). The CDR3 loop spans 16 amino acids. V gave up 1 base and J gave up 6 bases, with 19 bases separating them. The sample is drawn from a study of T cell changes during pregnancy in multiple sclerosis. This chain uses TRBV27 with TRBJ2-7; TRBD2 might be the D (7 bases). The starting material was CD8+ T cells from peripheral blood mononuclear cells, obtained in the first trimester of pregnancy. The TCR originated in a female donor with multiple sclerosis, enrolled in a pregnancy study. The CDR3 nucleotides read TGTGCCAGCAGTTTATGGTCTTTAGGGGGGGGCGGCGAGCAGTACTTC. This codes for CASSLWSLGGGGEQYF.